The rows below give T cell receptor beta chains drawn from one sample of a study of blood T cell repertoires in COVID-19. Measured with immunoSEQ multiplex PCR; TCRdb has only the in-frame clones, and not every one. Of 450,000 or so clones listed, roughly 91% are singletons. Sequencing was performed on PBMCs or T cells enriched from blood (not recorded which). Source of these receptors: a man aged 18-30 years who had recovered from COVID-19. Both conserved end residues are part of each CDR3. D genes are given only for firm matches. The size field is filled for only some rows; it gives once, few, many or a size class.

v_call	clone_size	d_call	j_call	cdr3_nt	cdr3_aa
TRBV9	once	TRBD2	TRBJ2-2	TGTGCCAGCAGCGGGCCAGGGACTAGCGGGAGCCCGACCGGGGAGCTGTTTTTT	CASSGPGTSGSPTGELFF
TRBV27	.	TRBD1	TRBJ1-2	TGTGCCAGCAGTATCGACAGGGAAACCAGGGGCTACACCTTC	CASSIDRETRGYTF
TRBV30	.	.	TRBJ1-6	TGTGCCTGGAGTGTCACAGGGCTGGATTCACCCCTCCACTTT	CAWSVTGLDSPLHF
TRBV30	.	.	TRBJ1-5	TGTGCCTGGAATCCAGGGAGCAATCAGCCCCAGCATTTT	CAWNPGSNQPQHF
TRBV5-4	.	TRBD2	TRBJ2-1	TGTGCCCGCAGCGGGGGGGGAACTAGCGGGAGGGCCGGGGATGAGCAGTTCTTC	CARSGGGTSGRAGDEQFF
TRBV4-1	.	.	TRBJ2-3	TGCGCCAGCAGCCAAACTACGATCACAGATACGCAGTATTTT	CASSQTTITDTQYF
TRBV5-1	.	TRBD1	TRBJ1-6	TGCGCCAGCAGCTACCGGACAGGGTTTCTCAATTCACCCCTCCACTTT	CASSYRTGFLNSPLHF
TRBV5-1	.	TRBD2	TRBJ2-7	TGCGCCACCTCACAAGCGGGAAACGAGCAGTACTTC	CATSQAGNEQYF
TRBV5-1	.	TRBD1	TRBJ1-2	TGCGCCAGCAGCGTAGGGGCAGGGGGCGGTGGCTACACCTTC	CASSVGAGGGGYTF
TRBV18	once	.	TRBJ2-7	TGTGCCAGCTCACCGGGGCAGAACTACGAGCAGTACTTC	CASSPGQNYEQYF
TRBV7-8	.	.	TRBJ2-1	TGTGCCAGCAGCTCTAGCTCCTACAATGAGCAGTTCTTC	CASSSSSYNEQFF
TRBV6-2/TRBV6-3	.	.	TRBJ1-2	TGTGCCAGCAGTTACGATGGTCTTCCGCGGAACTATGGCTACACCTTC	CASSYDGLPRNYGYTF
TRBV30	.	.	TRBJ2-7	TGTGCCTGGGCCCCTCGGGGGACTGTCGCCTACGAGCAGTACTTC	CAWAPRGTVAYEQYF
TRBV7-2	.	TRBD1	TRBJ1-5	TGTGCCAGCAGCGCTCAAACAGGGGGGGGAAATCAGCCCCAGCATTTT	CASSAQTGGGNQPQHF
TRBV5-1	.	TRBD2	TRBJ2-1	TGCGCCAGCAGCCCTGGACTAGCGAGTCACAATGAGCAGTTCTTC	CASSPGLASHNEQFF
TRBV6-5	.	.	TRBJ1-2	TGTGCCAGTAGACAAGCACCGAACTATGGCTACACCTTC	CASRQAPNYGYTF
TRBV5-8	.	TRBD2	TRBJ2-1	TGTGCCAGCAGCTTGGGCGGGGGGAGGAGGAATGAGCAGTTCTTC	CASSLGGGRRNEQFF
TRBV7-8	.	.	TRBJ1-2	TGTGCCAGCAGCAATGCTATATATGGCTACACCTTC	CASSNAIYGYTF
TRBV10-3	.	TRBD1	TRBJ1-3	TGTGCCATCAGGGACAGGGACTCTGGAAACACCATATATTTT	CAIRDRDSGNTIYF
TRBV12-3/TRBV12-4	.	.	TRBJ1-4	TGTGCCAGCAGCCCGGGGGGCTTAGAAAAACTGTTTTTT	CASSPGGLEKLFF
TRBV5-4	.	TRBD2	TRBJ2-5	TGTGCCAGCAGCTTGGAAACTAGCGGGGTACAAGAGACCCAGTACTTC	CASSLETSGVQETQYF
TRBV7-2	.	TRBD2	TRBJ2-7	TGTGCCAGCAGCTTAGGTAGCGGGAGTACCTACGAGCAGTACTTC	CASSLGSGSTYEQYF
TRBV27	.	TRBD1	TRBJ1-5	TGTGCCAGCAGTTTATCGGCTTCTTGGACAGGGTGGGGAAATCAGCCCCAGCATTTT	CASSLSASWTGWGNQPQHF
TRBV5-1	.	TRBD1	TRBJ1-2	TGCGCCAGCAGCTTGGGCGGACAGGGAAGTGGCTACACCTTC	CASSLGGQGSGYTF
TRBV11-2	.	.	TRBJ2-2	TGTGCCAGCAGCTCCCCCGGCGGGACCGGGGAGCTGTTTTTT	CASSSPGGTGELFF
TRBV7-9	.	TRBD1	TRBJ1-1	TGTGCCAGCAGTCAGTACCCAACAGGGGCCACTGAAGCTTTCTTT	CASSQYPTGATEAFF
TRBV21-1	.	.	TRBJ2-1	TGTGCCAGCAGCAAAGGTATACTCGAGGCGGGACTATCTACCGGGAGCTCCTACAATGAGCAGTTCTTC	CASSKGILEAGLSTGSSYNEQFF
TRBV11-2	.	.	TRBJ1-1	TGTGCCAGCAGCTTACAGGGTTTCGCTGAAGCTTTCTTT	CASSLQGFAEAFF
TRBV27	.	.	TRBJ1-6	TGTGCCAGCAGTTTATTGGGGGCGGGTTCACCCCTCCACTTT	CASSLLGAGSPLHF
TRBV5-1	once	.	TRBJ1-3	TGCGCCAGCAGCTTGGAGGCAGGGCAAGGAAACACCATATATTTT	CASSLEAGQGNTIYF
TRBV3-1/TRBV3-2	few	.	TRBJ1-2	TGTGCCAGCAGCGCCCGGGGCTATGGCTACACCTTC	CASSARGYGYTF
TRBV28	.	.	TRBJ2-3	TGTGCCAGCAGTTTAATAAAAGATACGCAGTATTTT	CASSLIKDTQYF
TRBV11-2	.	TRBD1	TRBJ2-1	TGTGCCACGGGACAGGGTTTCGATGAGCAGTTCTTC	CATGQGFDEQFF
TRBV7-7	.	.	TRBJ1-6	TGTGCCAGCAGCTCGGGTTCGAATTCACCCCTCCACTTT	CASSSGSNSPLHF
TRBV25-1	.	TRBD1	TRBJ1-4	TGTGCCAGCAGTGACGGACAGGCACAACTTTTT	CASSDGQAQLF
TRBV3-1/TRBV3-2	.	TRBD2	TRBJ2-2	TGTGCCAGCAGCCGGCGTCTAGCGGGAGCTAGCGGGGAGCTGTTTTTT	CASSRRLAGASGELFF
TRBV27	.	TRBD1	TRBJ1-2	TGTGCCAGCAGTACGAGGGACAGTTTAAGGGGCTACACCTTC	CASSTRDSLRGYTF
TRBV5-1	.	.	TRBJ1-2	TGCGCCAGCAGCCAAGAATCAGGGATGTATGGCTACACCTTC	CASSQESGMYGYTF
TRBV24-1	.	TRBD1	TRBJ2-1	TGTGCCACCAGCCAAATCTCCCGGGACAGGGGTGTGCGAGAGCAGTTCTTC	CATSQISRDRGVREQFF
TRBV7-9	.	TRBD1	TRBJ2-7	TGTGCCAGCAGCTTAGCAGGACAGGGCTACGAGCAGTACTTC	CASSLAGQGYEQYF
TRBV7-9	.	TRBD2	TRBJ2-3	TGTGCCAGCAGCTTAGACGGACTAGCGGGACCATTCTACACAGATACGCAGTATTTT	CASSLDGLAGPFYTDTQYF
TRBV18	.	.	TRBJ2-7	TGTGCCAGCTCACCAAGGCATGCGGAATACGAGCAGTACTTC	CASSPRHAEYEQYF
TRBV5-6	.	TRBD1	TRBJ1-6	TGTGCCAGCAGCTCCGGGACAGGGTCCTATAATTCACCCCTCCACTTT	CASSSGTGSYNSPLHF
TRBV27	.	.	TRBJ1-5	TGTGCCAGCAGTTTAGTCGGGAATCAGCCCCAGCATTTT	CASSLVGNQPQHF
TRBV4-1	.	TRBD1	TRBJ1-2	TGCGCCAGCAGCCAACATCAAGACAGGGGGTCTGGCTACACCTTC	CASSQHQDRGSGYTF
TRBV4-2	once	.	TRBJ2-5	TGTGCCAGCAGCCAGTCCCTAGCGCCCCAAGAGACCCAGTACTTC	CASSQSLAPQETQYF
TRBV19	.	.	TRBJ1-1	TGTGCCAGTAGCCTCACCGGGTTGAACACTGAAGCTTTCTTT	CASSLTGLNTEAFF